These 32 T cell receptor beta chains originate from one sample sequenced in a study of blood T cell repertoires in COVID-19. Clones were read by immunoSEQ multiplex PCR, and TCRdb kept only the in-frame ones, dropping some. The data contain 120,000 to 150,000 clones, around 80% of them singletons. The sequencing sample was made of peripheral blood. The receptor source for this set is a human donor with acute or convalescent COVID-19. The donor label of this sample is uncertain.

The CDR3 DNA reads TGTGCCAGCAGACCTGGGACAGGGGATTATCAGCCCCAGCATTTT. This gives the protein CASRPGTGDYQPQHF. The chain has TRBV27 and TRBJ1-5; 10 nucleotides align to TRBD1. V trimming: 6 bases; J trimming: 5 bases; junction bases outside the gene matches: 7. Germline-derived CDR1 and CDR2 are MNHEY and SMNVEV (reference sequence). CDR3 length: 15 amino acids.

This chain links TRBV28 with TRBJ1-6; no definite D call. Germline values: CDR1 MDHEN, CDR2 SYDVKM. The CDR3 consists of 16 residues. Trimming removed 2 bases at V and 8 bases at J, with 16 bases between. CDR3 amino acids: CASSLGAIATDSPLHF. CDR3 bases: TGTGCCAGCAGTTTAGGTGCGATTGCAACGGATTCACCCCTCCACTTT.

The V call is TRBV7-2, the J call TRBJ1-3; 11 nucleotides agree with TRBD1. The junction had 5 bases not matched to a gene; V was cut back by 5 bases and J by 2 bases. This CDR3 has 16 amino acids. The germline V gene has CDR1 SGHTA and CDR2 FQGNSA. CDR3 coding DNA: TGTGCCAGCAGCAGGAGGGACAGGGGGACTGGAAACACCATATATTTT. Translated: CASSRRDRGTGNTIYF.

The rearrangement links TRBV6-5 to TRBJ2-3; TRBD1 matches at 10 bases. The CDR3 totals 15 residues. Germline V gene sequence: CDR1 MNHEY, CDR2 SVGAGI. The J segment lost 4 bases and the V segment lost 8 bases, leaving 9 bases of the junction unmatched. As DNA, the CDR3 is TGTGCCAGCGGGCGGGACAGGGGTTTGTCAGATACGCAGTATTTT. Translation gives CASGRDRGLSDTQYF.

This chain uses TRBV6-5 with TRBJ1-5; no firm D call. This CDR3 has 13 amino acids. The germline V and J ends were trimmed by 5 bases and 7 bases, with 12 bases remaining between them. The V gene's germline CDR1 is MNHEY and CDR2 SVGAGI. Here the CDR3 DNA reads TGTGCCAGCAGTCCCGGGTTACACCAGCCCCAGCATTTT. It encodes CASSPGLHQPQHF.

The V gene is TRBV29-1, the J gene TRBJ2-1; 9 bases match TRBD1. Germline values: CDR1 SQVTM, CDR2 ANQGSEA. The CDR3 runs 13 residues. V trimming: 6 bases; J trimming: 3 bases; junction bases outside the gene matches: 3. The DNA of the CDR3 is TGCAGCGTGGCGGGACAGGGCTACAATGAGCAGTTCTTC. Translation: CSVAGQGYNEQFF.

In this sample, this clone turned up once. V gene TRBV2 combines with J gene TRBJ2-7; 11 bases map to TRBD1. V dropped 5 bases and J dropped 4; count of bases not matched to a gene: 4. Germline CDR1 and CDR2: SNHLY and FYNNEI. This CDR3 is built from 14 residues. The CDR3 region is CASSWTGGAYEQYF. The CDR3 DNA is TGTGCCAGCAGTTGGACAGGGGGCGCGTACGAGCAGTACTTC. The complete variable domain, with remaining parts taken from reference TRBV2 and TRBJ2-7, reads EPEVTQTPSHQVTQMGQEVILRCVPISNHLYFYWYRQILGQKVEFLVSFYNNEISEKSEIFDDQFSVERPDGSNFTLKIRSTKLEDSAMYFCASSWTGGAYEQYFGPGTRLTVT.

Only one count was recorded for this clone. One end of the junction is discordant with germline, which a read error may explain. The chain carries TRBV6-1 and TRBJ1-5, with 8 positions matching TRBD1. The V gene's germline CDR1 is MNHNS and CDR2 SASEGT. CDR3 length: 15 amino acids. The CDR3 sequence: CASSDQGASSQPQHF. CDR3 nucleotides: TGTGCCAGCAGTGACCAGGGGGCGAGCAGTCAGCCCCAGCATTTT.

This rearrangement joins TRBV7-2 to TRBJ2-2; tentative D call: TRBD2 (7 bases). The CDR3 contains 14 residues. Germline CDR1 and CDR2: SGHTA and FQGNSA. V lost 1 base, J lost 6 bases, and 9 bases lay in between. The CDR3 coding sequence is TGTGCCAGCAGCTTAGAAGGGGGGGCCGGGGAGCTGTTTTTT. Its protein is CASSLEGGAGELFF.

This rearrangement joins TRBV11-3 to TRBJ2-5; D gene ambiguous. With 5 bases removed from V and 5 bases from J, the gap between germline ends came to 9 bases. The germline gives CDR1 SGHNT, CDR2 YENEEA. CDR3 length: 12 residues. In nucleotides, the CDR3 is TGTGCCAGCAGCCTTGGTCGGGAGACCCAGTACTTC. Translated, it gives CASSLGRETQYF. The variable domain in full, completed from reference TRBV11-3 and TRBJ2-5, reads EAGVVQSPRYKIIEKKQPVAFWCNPISGHNTLYWYLQNLGQGPELLIRYENEEAVDDSQLPKDRFSAERLKGVDSTLKIQPAELGDSAVYLCASSLGRETQYFGPGTRLLVL.

The chain is built from TRBV19 and TRBJ1-1; D not resolved. Deletions cut 7 bases from V and 3 bases from J, with 12 bases between. Germline CDR1 and CDR2: LNHDA and SQIVND (reference sequence). CDR3 length: 13 amino acids. CDR3 sequence (DNA): TGTGCCAGTAAATTCGCCCCGGACACTGAAGCTTTCTTT. Residues: CASKFAPDTEAFF. The whole variable domain, remainder taken from reference TRBV19 and TRBJ1-1, is DGGITQSPKYLFRKEGQNVTLSCEQNLNHDAMYWYRQDPGQGLRLIYYSQIVNDFQKGDIAEGYSVSREKKESFPLTVTSAQKNPTAFYLCASKFAPDTEAFFGQGTRLTVV.

This chain uses TRBV7-2 with TRBJ1-6; unclear D gene. Germline V gene sequence: CDR1 SGHTA, CDR2 FQGNSA. The CDR3 extends over 18 amino acids. V lost 4 bases and J lost 0, with 16 bases in between. CDR3 sequence reads: CASSSLGRQSSYNSPLHF. The CDR3, as DNA: TGTGCCAGCAGCTCCCTGGGGAGGCAGAGCTCCTATAATTCACCCCTCCACTTT.

The chain joins TRBV25-1 to TRBJ2-2; TRBD2 matches at 7 bases. Germline assignment: CDR1 MGHDK and CDR2 SYGVNS. This CDR3 has 16 amino acids. With V trimmed by 3 bases and J by 1 base, 5 bases remained unmatched. The CDR3 is CASSDPGGGNTGELFF. The CDR3 nucleotides read TGTGCCAGCAGTGATCCGGGGGGAGGGAACACCGGGGAGCTGTTTTTT. Variable domain in full (rest from reference TRBV25-1 and TRBJ2-2): EADIYQTPRYLVIGTGKKITLECSQTMGHDKMYWYQQDPGMELHLIHYSYGVNSTEKGDLSSESTVSRIRTEHFPLTLESARPSHTSQYLCASSDPGGGNTGELFFGEGSRLTVL.

Turning to this clone: One end of the junction fails to match germline, which may point to a read error. The gene calls are TRBV7-7 and TRBJ2-3; 8 bases line up with TRBD1. The germline gives CDR1 SSHAT, CDR2 FNYEAQ (reference sequence). The CDR3 is made up of 15 amino acids. CDR3 sequence (DNA): TGTGCTAGCAGCCCAGACAGGGGTGTAGGAGATACGCAGTATTTT. Encoded protein: CASSPDRGVGDTQYF. The full variable domain, with the rest looked up from reference TRBV7-7 and TRBJ2-3, is GAGVSQSPRYKVTKRGQDVTLRCDPISSHATLYWYQQALGQGPEFLTYFNYEAQPDKSGLPSDRFSAERPEGSISTLTIQRTEQRDSAMYRCASSPDRGVGDTQYFGPGTRLTVL.

Here the CDR3 DNA reads TGTGCCAGCAGTTTCGGGGTCACTAATTCACCCCTCCACTTT. The encoded protein is CASSFGVTNSPLHF. The rearrangement links TRBV28 to TRBJ1-6; no firm D call. This CDR3 region has 14 residues. Germline V gene data show CDR1 as MDHEN and CDR2 as SYDVKM. Deletions cut 3 bases from V and 6 bases from J, with 9 bases between.

The chain recombines TRBV7-2 with TRBJ2-3; TRBD1 is a possible D gene (6 bases). The germline CDR1 and CDR2 sequences are SGHTA and FQGNSA. V lost 4 bases to trimming and J lost 5 bases, with 16 bases between them. The CDR3 consists of 15 residues. CDR3 sequence (DNA): TGTGCCAGCAGCTATGACAGGACCAGGGTAGATACGCAGTATTTT. Amino acids: CASSYDRTRVDTQYF.

This sequence joins TRBV30 and TRBJ2-5, with D possibly TRBD2 on 7 matching bases. The CDR3 spans 15 residues. Trimming pared 1 base from V and 5 bases from J, leaving 17 bases between. Per the germline V gene, CDR1 is GTSNPN and CDR2 is SVGIG (reference sequence). CDR3 sequence: CAWSDRQGRGETQYF. The CDR3 DNA is TGTGCCTGGAGTGACCGGCAGGGGCGGGGGGAGACCCAGTACTTC.

The V gene is TRBV10-3, the J gene TRBJ1-1; 10 nucleotides line up with TRBD1. This CDR3 is built from 17 residues. V was clipped by 7 bases and J by 0 bases; unmatched bases: 11. Germline CDR1 ENHRY, CDR2 SYGVKD. CDR3: CAITRDRGNWMNTEAFF. CDR3 sequence (DNA): TGTGCCATCACCAGGGACAGGGGAAATTGGATGAACACTGAAGCTTTCTTT.

The J gene is TRBJ1-3, the V gene TRBV7-2; a possible D gene is TRBD1 (6 bases). Germline V lookup: CDR1 SGHTA, CDR2 FQGNSA. The CDR3 has 14 residues. The V and J ends lost 2 bases and 3 bases respectively, with 8 bases between them. CDR3: CASSLWTVGNTIYF. CDR3 in DNA: TGTGCCAGCAGCTTATGGACAGTTGGAAACACCATATATTTT.

The chain joins TRBV19 to TRBJ1-1; D may be TRBD1 (5 bases). The length of the CDR3 is 16 residues. CDR1 and CDR2 from the germline V gene are LNHDA and SQIVND (reference sequence). Trimming cost V 1 base and J 3 bases, with 15 bases left between them. CDR3 in DNA: TGTGCCAGTAGTATAGGGGTCCGGGTAGGGGACACTGAAGCTTTCTTT. Amino acid sequence: CASSIGVRVGDTEAFF.

The chain uses TRBV30 and TRBJ1-2; D unresolved. CDR1 and CDR2 from the germline V gene are GTSNPN and SVGIG (reference sequence). Trimming took off 5 bases at V and 4 bases at J, with 20 bases between the two ends. The CDR3 loop spans 15 amino acids. The CDR3, as DNA: TGTGCCTGGGATACCTTTACTCGGGGTACCTATGGCTACACCTTC. Translated, it gives CAWDTFTRGTYGYTF.

The chain carries TRBV4-3 and TRBJ2-2; tentatively, D is TRBD1 (5 bases). The germline gives CDR1 LGHNA, CDR2 YSLEER. V lost 3 bases, J lost 0 bases, and 14 bases lay in between. This CDR3 region has 17 residues. The CDR3 reads CASSQDPPGPNTGELFF. The CDR3 DNA reads as TGCGCCAGCAGCCAGGATCCCCCAGGGCCGAACACCGGGGAGCTGTTTTTT.

The CDR3 coding sequence is TGTGCCGGGGCGGCCACTCCTAACTATGGCTACACCTTC. Protein product: CAGAATPNYGYTF. The V call is TRBV2, the J call TRBJ1-2; weak D call: TRBD1 (5 bases). The CDR3 consists of 13 residues. Trimming removed 11 bases at V and 0 bases at J, with 13 bases between. Germline CDR1 and CDR2: SNHLY and FYNNEI.

This clone was observed once. The chain combines TRBV27 with TRBJ1-4; 8 bases line up with TRBD1. The trim removed 5 bases at V and 7 bases at J, leaving 9 bases unmatched. This CDR3 comprises 15 residues. The germline V gene encodes CDR1 MNHEY and CDR2 SMNVEV (reference sequence). The chain's CDR3 is CASSLGQGRTEKLFF. Written as DNA, the CDR3 is TGTGCCAGCAGTCTCGGACAGGGAAGGACTGAAAAACTGTTTTTT.

The chain recombines TRBV7-2 with TRBJ2-7, with 9 nucleotides matching TRBD2. The germline gives CDR1 SGHTA, CDR2 FQGNSA. The CDR3 is 15 amino acids. The junction had 5 bases not matched to a gene; V was cut back by 1 base and J by 4 bases. DNA for the CDR3: TGTGCCAGCAGCTTAGGTCTAGCGGGGTTTTACGAGCAGTACTTC. This codes for CASSLGLAGFYEQYF.

The V and J genes are TRBV6-5 and TRBJ1-3, with D unresolved. The V gene's germline CDR1 is MNHEY and CDR2 SVGAGI. CDR3 length equals 16 residues. The V and J ends lost 0 bases and 2 bases respectively, with 11 bases between them. This CDR3 reads CASSYSPPSPGNTIYF. CDR3 DNA sequence: TGTGCCAGCAGTTACTCCCCTCCGTCCCCTGGAAACACCATATATTTT.

The V call is TRBV27, the J call TRBJ1-2; possible D gene TRBD1, 6 bases. CDR3 size: 13 residues. Germline loops: CDR1 MNHEY, CDR2 SMNVEV (reference sequence). V was cut by 2 bases and J by 8 bases, with 12 bases left in between. The CDR3 spells CASSLVSGDGYTF. In DNA form, the CDR3 reads TGTGCCAGCAGTTTAGTGTCAGGGGACGGCTACACCTTC.

The table lists this clone with a few counts. J is TRBJ1-6 and V is TRBV5-1; D gene uncertain. The CDR3 is made up of 17 amino acids. With 4 bases removed from V and 0 bases from J, the gap between germline ends came to 14 bases. Germline V gene lookup returns CDR1 SGHRS and CDR2 YFSETQ. CDR3 coding DNA: TGCGCCAGCAGCCTCTCCTCCATGAGCTCCTATAATTCACCCCTCCACTTT. This translates into CASSLSSMSSYNSPLHF.

The chain recombines TRBV5-8 with TRBJ1-6; D perhaps matches TRBD1 (6 bases). The CDR3 has 16 amino acids. CDR1 and CDR2 (germline): SGHTS, YDEGEE. V was cut by 4 bases and J by 2 bases, with 13 bases left in between. The CDR3 is CASSRRQAAYNSPLHF. CDR3 nucleotides: TGTGCCAGCAGCCGGAGACAGGCCGCCTATAATTCACCCCTCCACTTT.

V and J are TRBV5-8 and TRBJ1-2; no definite D call. V lost 6 bases, J lost 4 bases, and 16 bases lay in between. CDR1 is SGHTS and CDR2 is YDEGEE in the germline V gene. CDR3 size: 14 residues. The CDR3 coding sequence is TGTGCCAGCACCATGGGCCAGATACTCTATGGCTACACCTTC. It codes for CASTMGQILYGYTF.

This chain joins TRBV5-6 and TRBJ1-2, with D uncertain. The V end was cut by 2 bases, the J end by 4 bases, with 6 bases between. Germline CDR1 and CDR2: SGHDT and YYEEEE. This CDR3 is 12 amino acids long. The CDR3 protein is CASSFDSYGYTF. Written as DNA, the CDR3 is TGTGCCAGCAGCTTTGACTCCTATGGCTACACCTTC.

The chain uses TRBV19 and TRBJ2-1; D unclear. Trimming stripped 3 bases from V and 0 bases from J, with 18 bases between. The CDR3 runs to 18 residues. Germline V gives CDR1 LNHDA, CDR2 SQIVND (reference sequence). The CDR3 DNA reads TGTGCCAGTAGTATTCGAGAGGAATGGAGCAGCTCCTACAATGAGCAGTTCTTC. It yields the protein CASSIREEWSSSYNEQFF.